Listed below are T cell receptor beta chains from one sample, sequenced in a study of cytomegalovirus exposure and HLA in healthy donors. The table came from immunoSEQ multiplex PCR; TCRdb's copy has only in-frame clones and leaves some out. The table shows around 220,000 clones, with 75% occurring only once. The material sequenced was PBMCs. Receptor source: a woman aged 25 to 39 in good health and CMV-seronegative. Both conserved end residues are part of each CDR3. A D gene is named only where the DNA matches it firmly. Clone size is not always given. Where it is, it says once, few, many or a class for expanded clones.

size,J,V,D,CDR3,DNA
.,TRBJ2-1,TRBV6-5,TRBD1,CASSLGQGANNEQFF,TGTGCCAGCAGTCTTGGACAGGGGGCGAATAATGAGCAGTTCTTC
few,TRBJ2-3,TRBV7-6,TRBD2,CASSLAGGTDTQYF,TGTGCCAGCAGCTTAGCGGGGGGGACAGATACGCAGTATTTT
.,TRBJ1-1,TRBV7-9,.,CASSLAGATEAFF,TGTGCCAGCAGCTTAGCTGGGGCCACTGAAGCTTTCTTT
.,TRBJ2-4,TRBV7-6,.,CASSSGGPRSGIQYF,TGTGCCAGCAGCTCGGGGGGCCCCAGGTCGGGCATTCAGTACTTC
.,TRBJ1-5,TRBV6-1,.,CASSEYETAYSNQPQHF,TGTGCCAGCAGTGAATATGAGACAGCCTATAGCAATCAGCCCCAGCATTTT
.,TRBJ2-5,TRBV5-8,TRBD1,CASRAGTGVLGETQYF,TGTGCCAGCAGGGCCGGGACAGGGGTTTTGGGAGAGACCCAGTACTTC
.,TRBJ1-2,TRBV10-3,TRBD1,CATLPTTGGDGDGYTF,TGTGCCACTTTGCCTACGACAGGGGGCGATGGAGATGGCTACACCTTC
.,TRBJ1-3,TRBV15,.,CATSKGVQAGNTIYF,TGTGCCACCAGCAAAGGGGTCCAGGCTGGAAACACCATATATTTT
.,TRBJ2-7,TRBV7-9,TRBD1,CASSLGDSFHEQYF,TGTGCCAGCAGCTTAGGGGACAGCTTCCACGAGCAGTACTTC
.,TRBJ2-3,TRBV5-8,TRBD2,CASSPGLAGTDTQYF,TGTGCCAGCAGCCCGGGACTAGCGGGCACAGATACGCAGTATTTT
once,TRBJ2-2,TRBV2,TRBD2,CASSDSGRPNTGELFF,TGTGCCAGCAGTGATAGCGGGAGACCGAACACCGGGGAGCTGTTTTTT
.,TRBJ1-1,TRBV6-1,.,CAIPVGIEAFF,TGTGCCATCCCGGTCGGGATTGAAGCTTTCTTT
.,TRBJ1-2,TRBV5-1,.,CASSAGARYGYTF,TGCGCCAGCAGCGCGGGAGCGCGATATGGCTACACCTTC
few,TRBJ1-1,TRBV15,.,CATSREGGENTEAFF,TGTGCCACCAGCAGAGAGGGCGGGGAAAACACTGAAGCTTTCTTT
.,TRBJ1-6,TRBV19,TRBD1,CASSIYRGRLNSPLHF,TGTGCCAGTAGTATCTACAGGGGCCGTTTGAATTCACCCCTCCACTTT
.,TRBJ1-4,TRBV4-1,.,CASSQDRVTTNEKLFF,TGCGCCAGCAGCCAAGACCGTGTTACAACTAATGAAAAACTGTTTTTT
.,TRBJ2-7,TRBV5-1,TRBD2,CASSWGGVRDEQYF,TGCGCCAGCAGCTGGGGGGGGGTACGCGACGAGCAGTACTTC
.,TRBJ2-1,TRBV18,.,CASSLWDSPGTSKQFF,TGTGCCAGCTCCCTATGGGACTCACCGGGGACCTCCAAGCAGTTCTTC
.,TRBJ2-3,TRBV7-9,TRBD2,CASSLVGGRDTQYF,TGTGCCAGCAGCTTAGTAGGCGGGAGAGATACGCAGTATTTT
.,TRBJ2-7,TRBV10-3,.,CAISETTAYEQYF,TGTGCCATCAGTGAGACGACAGCCTACGAGCAGTACTTC
.,TRBJ2-7,TRBV5-4,.,CASSLQGGSSYEQYF,TGTGCCAGCAGCTTGCAGGGGGGAAGCTCCTACGAGCAGTACTTC
.,TRBJ1-1,TRBV27,.,CAQGHMNTEAFF,TGTGCCCAGGGGCACATGAACACTGAAGCTTTCTTT
.,TRBJ2-7,TRBV5-1,TRBD2,CASSPTGTSGSEQYF,TGCGCCAGCAGCCCGACCGGGACTAGCGGAAGCGAGCAGTACTTC
.,TRBJ1-6,TRBV30,.,CARKDISNSPLHF,TGTGCCCGCAAGGACATATCAAACTCACCCCTCCACTTT
.,TRBJ1-1,TRBV5-8,TRBD1,CASSLRTGNMNTEAFF,TGTGCCAGCAGCCTCCGGACAGGGAACATGAACACTGAAGCTTTCTTT
.,TRBJ2-1,TRBV5-1,.,CASSLQPQRSSYNEQFF,TGCGCCAGCAGCTTGCAACCCCAGAGGAGCTCCTACAATGAGCAGTTCTTC
.,TRBJ2-1,TRBV19,TRBD1,CASSIGTGFNNEQFF,TGTGCCAGTAGTATTGGGACAGGGTTTAACAATGAGCAGTTCTTC
few,TRBJ1-3,TRBV5-1,.,CASSLDGNIGNTIYF,TGCGCCAGCAGCTTGGACGGGAACATCGGAAACACCATATATTTT
once,TRBJ2-3,TRBV7-3,TRBD2,CAISLPRWGGASTDTQYF,TGTGCCATCAGCTTACCGAGGTGGGGGGGAGCAAGCACAGATACGCAGTATTTT
.,TRBJ1-1,TRBV27,TRBD1,CASNKRTGLGGNTEAFF,TGTGCCAGCAACAAACGGACAGGACTTGGGGGGAACACTGAAGCTTTCTTT
.,TRBJ1-5,TRBV30,TRBD1,CAWSVTGWVNQPQHF,TGTGCCTGGAGTGTGACAGGGTGGGTAAATCAGCCCCAGCATTTT
few,TRBJ2-1,TRBV13,TRBD2,CASSSGLAGVGEQFF,TGTGCCAGCAGCTCCGGACTAGCGGGAGTCGGGGAGCAGTTCTTC
few,TRBJ2-1,TRBV5-5,.,CASSRAAGATYNEQFF,TGTGCCAGCAGTCGGGCCGCAGGGGCGACCTACAATGAGCAGTTCTTC
.,TRBJ1-2,TRBV19,.,CASSIGGTGTYGYTF,TGTGCCAGTAGTATAGGTGGGACGGGGACATATGGCTACACCTTC
once,TRBJ2-7,TRBV5-1,.,CASSSDTPTGSSYEQYF,TGCGCCAGCAGCTCGGATACCCCCACCGGGAGTTCCTACGAGCAGTACTTC
.,TRBJ1-1,TRBV14,TRBD1,CASSQAQGAEAFF,TGTGCCAGCAGCCAAGCGCAGGGGGCTGAAGCTTTCTTT
few,TRBJ1-2,TRBV4-1,.,CASSQTPGPYYGYTF,TGCGCCAGCAGCCAGACCCCGGGTCCTTATTATGGCTACACCTTC
.,TRBJ2-2,TRBV30,TRBD2,CAWSPGLAGAGELFF,TGTGCCTGGAGTCCAGGACTAGCGGGAGCCGGGGAGCTGTTTTTT
.,TRBJ1-1,TRBV5-6,.,CASSLAEGVTEAFF,TGTGCCAGCAGCTTGGCCGAGGGCGTGACTGAAGCTTTCTTT
.,TRBJ2-7,TRBV5-1,TRBD2,CASSLGGLVVDEQYF,TGCGCCAGCAGCTTGGGAGGACTAGTGGTCGACGAGCAGTACTTC
.,TRBJ2-5,TRBV7-7,TRBD2,CASSWGGGSETQYF,TGTGCTAGCAGCTGGGGGGGAGGATCAGAGACCCAGTACTTC
.,TRBJ2-3,TRBV30,.,CAWSAGTPSTDTQYF,TGTGCCTGGAGCGCCGGGACTCCGAGCACAGATACGCAGTATTTT
.,TRBJ2-7,TRBV19,.,CASSLRTESYEQYF,TGTGCCAGTAGTTTACGGACAGAGTCCTACGAGCAGTACTTC
.,TRBJ2-5,TRBV9,.,CASSVGSRQETQYF,TGTGCCAGCAGCGTAGGGAGCCGTCAAGAGACCCAGTACTTC
few,TRBJ1-3,TRBV27,TRBD1,CASRDRGRSGNTIYF,TGTGCCAGCCGGGACAGGGGACGATCTGGAAACACCATATATTTT
once,TRBJ2-1,TRBV7-9,TRBD2,CASNPGLSGEQFF,TGTGCCAGCAACCCGGGACTATCTGGTGAGCAGTTCTTC
once,TRBJ2-7,TRBV4-1,.,CASSQERDSYEQYF,TGTGCCAGCAGCCAAGAGAGGGACTCCTACGAGCAGTACTTC
.,TRBJ1-1,TRBV19,.,CASSKLGGRGNTEAFF,TGTGCCAGTAGCAAATTGGGTGGGAGGGGGAACACTGAAGCTTTCTTT
.,TRBJ2-1,TRBV6-1,.,CASSADSTGSYNEQFF,TGTGCCAGCAGTGCTGACTCAACGGGCTCCTACAATGAGCAGTTCTTC